These 27 T cell receptor beta chains share one sample of origin, sequenced in a study of CD8+CD57+ T cells in acquired aplastic anemia. Patients selected for sequencing had displayed CD8+CD57+ cell expansion by flow cytometry. Investigators profiled TCR beta VDJ and CDR3 from genomic DNA template. TCRdb redid the calling of the reads with MiXCR, one entry per CDR3 protein. The table lists 150,000 to 200,000 distinct CDR3 sequences, 60% to 80% of them singletons. The sample consisted of sorted CD4+, CD8+, or CD8+CD57+ T cells (not recorded which) from PBMCs. All receptors come from a human donor with aplastic anemia.

The chain recombines TRBV6-1 with TRBJ1-5; D gene unclear. The germline V and J ends were trimmed by 7 bases and 11 bases, with 18 bases remaining between them. The CDR3 totals 13 residues. Germline V lookup: CDR1 MNHNS, CDR2 SASEGT. The CDR3 is CASTWEGQETQHF. The CDR3 DNA is TGTGCCAGCACGTGGGAGGGCCAAGAGACCCAGCATTTT.

This rearrangement joins TRBV19 to TRBJ2-5, with 13 bases aligning to TRBD2. The length of the CDR3 is 19 residues. The germline gives CDR1 LNHDA, CDR2 SQIVND (reference sequence). Trimming took 8 bases from V and 5 from J; bases not matched to a gene: 20. The CDR3 loop is CASARGTAGTSGIQETQYF. In nucleotides, the CDR3 is TGTGCCAGTGCTAGAGGGACCGCCGGGACTAGCGGGATTCAGGAGACCCAGTACTTC.

The CDR3 loop is CASSPGGRGSRETQYF. The DNA for the CDR3 is TGTGCCAGCAGCCCCGGCGGGAGAGGGTCGAGAGAGACCCAGTACTTC. This chain links TRBV2 with TRBJ2-5; 7 bases agree with TRBD2. CDR1 is SNHLY, CDR2 FYNNEI, per germline. The V gene end was trimmed by 6 bases and the J gene end by 4 bases; junction bases not matched to a gene: 14. The CDR3 runs to 16 residues.

Many counts were recorded for this clonotype. The chain is built from TRBV6-4 and TRBJ2-1; TRBD2 matches 8 bases. J gave up 6 bases and V 4 bases, and 2 bases lay outside the gene matches. The CDR3 consists of 13 residues. Germline CDR1 reads MRHNA; CDR2 reads SNTAGT. CDR3 sequence reads: CASSAGTSNEQFF. CDR3 DNA sequence: TGTGCCAGCAGTGCTGGGACTAGCAATGAGCAGTTCTTC.

This clonotype came up a few times. V usage is TRBV10-3 and J usage is TRBJ2-3, with unresolved D. Per the germline V gene, CDR1 is ENHRY and CDR2 is SYGVKD. V was cut by 8 bases and J by 0 bases, with 12 bases left in between. This CDR3 region has 14 residues. The CDR3 sequence: CAIGSEASTDTQYF. The CDR3 nucleotides read TGTGCCATCGGAAGCGAGGCTAGCACAGATACGCAGTATTTT.

This clonotype was detected a few times. The rearrangement uses TRBV15 and TRBJ1-1; D is undetermined. Per the germline V gene, CDR1 is LNHNV and CDR2 is YYDKDF (reference sequence). The CDR3 runs to 14 residues. Trimming took off 1 base at V and 2 bases at J, with 8 bases between the two ends. The CDR3 protein is CATSRGDFNTEAFF. The CDR3 region has the DNA TGTGCCACCAGCAGAGGTGATTTCAACACTGAAGCTTTCTTT.

The chain couples TRBV7-9 to TRBJ2-5; D is perhaps TRBD2 (10 bases). The germline CDR1 and CDR2 sequences are SEHNR and FQNEAQ (reference sequence). The CDR3 is 17 amino acids. The germline V and J ends were trimmed by 5 bases and 4 bases, with 23 bases remaining between them. DNA of the CDR3: TGTGCCAGCAGCAAAACAGGGGGCAGACTAGCGGGAGAGACCCAGTACTTC. Protein product: CASSKTGGRLAGETQYF.

The chain couples TRBV24-1 to TRBJ2-7; D may be TRBD1 (5 bases). The CDR3 loop spans 12 amino acids. CDR1 and CDR2 from the germline V gene are KGHDR and SFDVKD. The V end was cut by 9 bases, the J end by 5 bases, with 13 bases between. CDR3 bases: TGTGCCACCGAGCAGGGTCGGGACGAGCAGTACTTC. Amino acid sequence: CATEQGRDEQYF.

The chain joins TRBV7-9 to TRBJ1-2, with 7 bases aligning to TRBD1. The CDR3 has 16 residues. The V gene end was trimmed by 5 bases and the J gene end by 0 bases; junction bases not matched to a gene: 9. Germline V CDR1 and CDR2: SEHNR, FQNEAQ (reference sequence). CDR3 amino acids: CASSPSNRGANYGYTF. The CDR3 nucleotides are TGTGCCAGCAGCCCATCCAACAGGGGAGCTAACTATGGCTACACCTTC.

The gene calls are TRBV5-5 and TRBJ1-2, with 7 bases identical to TRBD1. This CDR3 comprises 15 residues. The germline CDR1 and CDR2 sequences are SGHKS and YYEKEE (reference sequence). V trimming: 1 base; J trimming: 8 bases; junction bases outside the gene matches: 11. Written as DNA, the CDR3 is TGTGCCAGCAGCTTGAACGAGGGGGCGGGATGGGGCTACACCTTC. As protein: CASSLNEGAGWGYTF.

This chain uses TRBV7-3 with TRBJ2-3, with D tentatively TRBD1 (6 bases). The germline V gene has CDR1 SGHTA and CDR2 FQGTGA. Between the trimmed V and J ends, which lost 4 bases and 3 bases, there was a span of 14 bases. This CDR3 is 15 amino acids long. CDR3 region: CASSWDQGRTDTQYF. The CDR3 nucleotides are TGTGCCAGCAGCTGGGACCAGGGGCGTACAGATACGCAGTATTTT.

J is TRBJ2-1 and V is TRBV7-9; 10 nucleotides match TRBD2. The CDR3 totals 17 residues. Unmatched junction bases numbered 6, after V lost 1 base and J lost 3 bases. Per the germline V gene, CDR1 is SEHNR and CDR2 is FQNEAQ (reference sequence). In nucleotides, the CDR3 is TGTGCCAGCAGCTTAGGACGACTAGCGGGCCTCTACAATGAGCAGTTCTTC. This encodes CASSLGRLAGLYNEQFF.

Of note for this clonotype: A much larger clone sits a single nucleotide away, making a read error possible. The V call is TRBV6-2 or TRBV6-3, the J call TRBJ2-5, with a possible D match to TRBD2 (6 bases). Germline V lookup: CDR1 MNHEY, CDR2 SVGEGT. This CDR3 has 17 amino acids. This CDR3 is CASSYSIAGGKQGTQYF. CDR3 coding DNA: TGTGCCAGCAGTTACTCGATTGCCGGGGGTAAGCAAGGGACCCAGTACTTC.

V is TRBV2 and J is TRBJ1-2; D unresolved. Trimming removed 9 bases from V and 1 base from J, with 6 bases in between. Germline V gene sequence: CDR1 SNHLY, CDR2 FYNNEI. The CDR3 is made up of 11 amino acids. The DNA of the CDR3 is TGTGCCAGACGGAGTAACTATGGCTACACCTTC. It specifies CARRSNYGYTF.

V is TRBV4-3 and J is TRBJ2-7; D call uncertain. The CDR3 consists of 14 residues. The ends were cut back, 1 base at V and 3 bases at J, with 10 bases in the middle. Germline V gene data show CDR1 as LGHNA and CDR2 as YSLEER. In nucleotides, the CDR3 is TGCGCCAGCAGCCAAGCGGTGCTGGGCTACGAGCAGTACTTC. It specifies CASSQAVLGYEQYF.

The rearrangement links TRBV28 to TRBJ2-7; possible D gene TRBD2, 6 bases. From germline, CDR1 is MDHEN and CDR2 SYDVKM. V was trimmed by 3 bases and J by 0 bases, leaving 15 bases between them. This CDR3 is 16 amino acids long. CDR3 amino acids: CASSFGGAISSYEQYF. DNA for the CDR3: TGTGCCAGCAGTTTCGGGGGAGCCATCAGCTCCTACGAGCAGTACTTC.

This rearrangement joins TRBV29-1 to TRBJ1-1; D gene uncertain. Per germline, CDR1 SQVTM and CDR2 ANQGSEA. The V and J ends lost 6 bases and 2 bases respectively, with 19 bases between them. This CDR3 spans 15 amino acids. CDR3: CSVPTFGSGNTEAFF. The CDR3 DNA reads as TGCAGCGTACCCACGTTTGGGTCCGGTAACACTGAAGCTTTCTTT.

The chain employs TRBV2 and TRBJ2-7; TRBD2 matches 11 bases. The CDR3 runs 15 residues. Per the germline V gene, CDR1 is SNHLY and CDR2 is FYNNEI. The V and J ends lost 1 base and 4 bases, in that order; junction bases with no gene match: 3. DNA of the CDR3: TGTGCCAGCAGTGAAGTTAGCGGGGGGGAGTACGAGCAGTACTTC. It specifies CASSEVSGGEYEQYF.

The table lists this clonotype with a count of one. The genes are TRBV10-3 and TRBJ2-1; 11 bases are a match to TRBD2. CDR1 and CDR2 from the germline V gene are ENHRY and SYGVKD. V was clipped by 0 bases and J by 4 bases; unmatched bases: 2. This CDR3 has 16 amino acids. CDR3 region: CAISESTSGVYNEQFF. CDR3 sequence (DNA): TGTGCCATCAGTGAGTCGACTAGCGGGGTATACAATGAGCAGTTCTTC.

The gene calls are TRBV7-2 and TRBJ2-7; TRBD1 is a possible D gene (5 bases). There are 13 residues in the CDR3. The ends were cut back, 5 bases at V and 5 bases at J, with 13 bases in the middle. CDR1 and CDR2 from the germline V gene are SGHTA and FQGNSA. This CDR3 reads CASSLGAVDEQYF. The CDR3 DNA sequence: TGTGCCAGCAGCCTTGGGGCGGTCGACGAGCAGTACTTC.

This chain uses TRBV2 with TRBJ2-1, with D tentatively TRBD1 or TRBD2 (5 bases each). The ends were cut back, 6 bases at V and 1 base at J, with 13 bases in the middle. Germline V gives CDR1 SNHLY, CDR2 FYNNEI. The CDR3 runs to 15 residues. The CDR3: CASRVPGRSYNEQFF. The CDR3 DNA reads as TGTGCCAGCAGGGTGCCGGGACGGTCCTACAATGAGCAGTTCTTC.

With regard to this clonotype: A read error may produce the germline difference seen at one junction end. J is TRBJ1-1 and V is TRBV5-4; TRBD1 might be the D (6 bases). Germline V CDR1 and CDR2: SGHNT, YYREEE (reference sequence). The CDR3 is made up of 18 amino acids. The CDR3 coding sequence is TGTGCTAGCAGCTTGCCTCCCTGGGTCGACAGGTTGTTGGCTAGAGCTTTCTTT. It yields the protein CASSLPPWVDRLLARAFF.

As concerns this clonotype: Given a much more abundant clone one base away, this may be a read error. The chain couples TRBV9 to TRBJ2-7; D is possibly TRBD2 (6 bases). V was clipped by 4 bases and J by 1 base, with 15 bases between them. Per germline, CDR1 SGDLS and CDR2 YYNGEE. The CDR3 is 15 amino acids. The CDR3 here is CASSFGRGISYEQYF. Here the CDR3 DNA reads TGTGCCAGCAGCTTCGGACGGGGGATATCCTACGAGCAGTACTTC.

This chain uses TRBV5-1 with TRBJ2-7; D may correspond to TRBD1 or TRBD2 (5 bases each). The length of the CDR3 is 14 residues. Trimming took 7 bases from V and 2 from J, leaving 16 bases between them. Germline V gene sequence: CDR1 SGHRS, CDR2 YFSETQ. The DNA for the CDR3 is TGCGCCAGCTCCTGGGACGGTATCCCCTACGAGCAGTACTTC. Protein product: CASSWDGIPYEQYF.

The chain joins TRBV12-3 or TRBV12-4 to TRBJ1-5; D perhaps matches TRBD1 (5 bases). This CDR3 has 12 residues. Trimming cost V 9 bases and J 2 bases, with 8 bases left between them. The CDR3 region has the DNA TGTGCCAGTGGGGACGGCAATCAGCCCCAGCATTTT. Residues: CASGDGNQPQHF.

The rearrangement links TRBV7-2 to TRBJ1-6, with 9 bases matching TRBD1. The germline gives CDR1 SGHTA, CDR2 FQGNSA. The V gene end was trimmed by 4 bases and the J gene end by 10 bases; junction bases not matched to a gene: 5. CDR3 length equals 14 residues. CDR3 in DNA: TGTGCCAGCAGCTATGGACAGGGGAGGTCACCCCTCCACTTT. Its translation: CASSYGQGRSPLHF.

V gene TRBV19 combines with J gene TRBJ1-2; 10 nucleotides line up with TRBD1. After removal of 4 bases from V and 8 bases from J, the junction contained 7 bases not matched to a gene. This CDR3 spans 14 amino acids. CDR1 is LNHDA, CDR2 SQIVND, per germline (reference sequence). The CDR3 region is CASSTGDRGSGYTF. The CDR3 DNA follows: TGTGCCAGTAGTACAGGGGACAGGGGAAGCGGCTACACCTTC.